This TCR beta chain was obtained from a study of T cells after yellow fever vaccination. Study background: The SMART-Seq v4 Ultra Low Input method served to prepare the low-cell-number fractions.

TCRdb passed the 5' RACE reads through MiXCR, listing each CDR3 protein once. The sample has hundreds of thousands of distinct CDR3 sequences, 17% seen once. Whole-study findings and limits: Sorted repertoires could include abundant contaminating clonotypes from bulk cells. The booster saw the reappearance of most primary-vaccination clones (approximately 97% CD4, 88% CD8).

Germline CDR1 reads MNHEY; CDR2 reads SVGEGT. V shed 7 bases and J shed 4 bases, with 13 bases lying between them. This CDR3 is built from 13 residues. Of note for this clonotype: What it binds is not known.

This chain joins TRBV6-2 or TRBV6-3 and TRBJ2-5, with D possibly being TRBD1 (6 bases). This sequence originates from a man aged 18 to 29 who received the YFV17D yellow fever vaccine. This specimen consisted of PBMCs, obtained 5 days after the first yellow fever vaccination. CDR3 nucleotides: TGTGCCAGCATTAACAGGGCGGGAGAGACCCAGTACTTC. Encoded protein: CASINRAGETQYF.